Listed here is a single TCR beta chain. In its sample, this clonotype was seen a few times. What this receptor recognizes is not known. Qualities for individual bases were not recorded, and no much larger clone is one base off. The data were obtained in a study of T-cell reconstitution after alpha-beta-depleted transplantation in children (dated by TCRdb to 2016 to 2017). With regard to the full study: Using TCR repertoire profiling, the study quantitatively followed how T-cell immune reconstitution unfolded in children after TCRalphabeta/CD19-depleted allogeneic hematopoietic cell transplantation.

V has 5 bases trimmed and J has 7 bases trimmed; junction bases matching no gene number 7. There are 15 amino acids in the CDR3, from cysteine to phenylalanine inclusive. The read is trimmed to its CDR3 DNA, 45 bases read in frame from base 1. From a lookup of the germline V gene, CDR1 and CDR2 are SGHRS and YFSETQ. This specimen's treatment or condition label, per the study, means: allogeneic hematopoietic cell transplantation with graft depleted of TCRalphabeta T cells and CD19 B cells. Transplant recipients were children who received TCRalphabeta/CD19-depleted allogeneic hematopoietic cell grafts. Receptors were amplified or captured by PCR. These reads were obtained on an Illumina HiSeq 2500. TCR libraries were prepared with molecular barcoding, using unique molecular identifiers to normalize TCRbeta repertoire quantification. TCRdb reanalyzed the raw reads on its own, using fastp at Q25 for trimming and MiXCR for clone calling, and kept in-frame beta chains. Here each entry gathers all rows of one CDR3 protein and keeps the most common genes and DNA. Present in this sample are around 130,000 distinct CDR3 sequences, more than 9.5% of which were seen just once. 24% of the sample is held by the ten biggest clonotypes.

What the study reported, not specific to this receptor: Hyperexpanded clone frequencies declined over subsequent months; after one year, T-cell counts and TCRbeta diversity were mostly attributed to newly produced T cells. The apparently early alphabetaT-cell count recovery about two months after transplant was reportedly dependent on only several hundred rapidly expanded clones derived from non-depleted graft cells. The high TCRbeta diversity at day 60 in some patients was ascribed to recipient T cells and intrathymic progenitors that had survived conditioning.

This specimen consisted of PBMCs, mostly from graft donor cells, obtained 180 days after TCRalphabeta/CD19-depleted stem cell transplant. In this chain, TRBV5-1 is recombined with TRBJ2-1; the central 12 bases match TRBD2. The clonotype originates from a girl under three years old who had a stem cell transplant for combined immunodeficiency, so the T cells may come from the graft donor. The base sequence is TGCGCCAGCAGTGCCTCGACTAGCGGGGGTAATGAGCAGTTCTTC. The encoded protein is CASSASTSGGNEQFF. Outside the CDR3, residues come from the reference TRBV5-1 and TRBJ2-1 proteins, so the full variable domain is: KAGVTQTPRYLIKTRGQQVTLSCSPISGHRSVSWYQQTPGQGLQFLFEYFSETQRNKGNFPGRFSGRQFSNSRSEMNVSTLELGDSALYLCASSASTSGGNEQFFGPGTRLTVL.